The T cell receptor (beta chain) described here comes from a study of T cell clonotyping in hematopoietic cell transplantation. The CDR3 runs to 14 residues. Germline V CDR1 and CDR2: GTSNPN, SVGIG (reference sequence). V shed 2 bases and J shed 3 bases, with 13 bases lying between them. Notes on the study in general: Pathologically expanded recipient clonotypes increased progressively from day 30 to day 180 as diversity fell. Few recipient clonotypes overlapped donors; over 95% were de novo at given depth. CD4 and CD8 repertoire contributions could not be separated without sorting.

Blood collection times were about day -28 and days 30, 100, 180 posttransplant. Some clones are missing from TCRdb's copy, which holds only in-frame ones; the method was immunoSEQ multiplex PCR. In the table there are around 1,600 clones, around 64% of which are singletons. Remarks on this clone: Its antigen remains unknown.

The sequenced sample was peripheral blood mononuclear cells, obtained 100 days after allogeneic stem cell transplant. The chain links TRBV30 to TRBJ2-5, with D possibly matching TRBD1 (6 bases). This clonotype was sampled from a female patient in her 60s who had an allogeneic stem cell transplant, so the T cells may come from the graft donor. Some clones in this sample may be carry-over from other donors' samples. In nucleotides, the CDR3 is TGTGCCTGGAGTCCAGGGGTAGGAAAAGAGACCCAGTACTTC. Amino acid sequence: CAWSPGVGKETQYF.